The 23 T cell receptor beta chains in this list originate from one sample, sequenced in a study of T cells in Graves' hyperthyroidism and ophthalmopathy. The CDR3 regions of TCR beta were amplified from RNA transcripts. HTBI primers were the set used in a first-round RT-PCR of the TCR CDR3. MiXCR, applied by TCRdb to the multiplex PCR reads, yields one record per CDR3 protein. Of some 600,000 distinct CDR3 sequences in the sample, 11% to 15% were seen once. The sequenced material came from blood. The receptors derive from a woman aged 25 to 39 with Graves' hyperthyroidism that later progressed to Graves' ophthalmopathy.

This sequence joins TRBV9 and TRBJ1-3; TRBD1 agrees at 7 bases. The CDR3 has 16 amino acids. Germline loops: CDR1 SGDLS, CDR2 YYNGEE. Trimming took 3 bases from V and 0 from J; bases not matched to a gene: 6. The CDR3 region has the DNA TGTGCCAGCAGCGAGAGGGGACAGAGCTCTGGAAACACCATATATTTT. It specifies CASSERGQSSGNTIYF.

This clonotype was counted only a few times. The chain is built from TRBV19 and TRBJ2-1; the D call may be TRBD1 or TRBD2 (6 bases each). V was cut by 6 bases and J by 10 bases, with 22 bases left in between. This CDR3 contains 15 residues. CDR1 and CDR2 (germline): LNHDA, SQIVND (reference sequence). The CDR3 region is CASRSTGRRDEEQFF. The CDR3, as DNA: TGTGCCAGTAGATCCACAGGGAGGCGGGATGAGGAGCAGTTCTTC.

This clonotype was detected many times. The rearrangement uses TRBV7-2 and TRBJ2-2; D gene unclear. V shed 3 bases and J shed 7 bases, with 18 bases lying between them. The V gene's germline CDR1 is SGHTA and CDR2 FQGNSA. The CDR3 is 16 residues long. CDR3 protein: CASSFTTYSRVGELFF. As DNA, the CDR3 is TGTGCCAGCAGCTTTACCACATACAGCCGGGTCGGGGAGCTGTTTTTT.

V gene TRBV4-3 combines with J gene TRBJ1-5; D is undetermined. The CDR3 has 16 amino acids. Trimming took 0 bases from V and 0 from J, leaving 9 bases between them. CDR1 is LGHNA and CDR2 is YSLEER in the germline V gene. Written as DNA, the CDR3 is TGCGCCAGCAGCCAAGATTTCGGGAATAGCAATCAGCCCCAGCATTTT. This codes for CASSQDFGNSNQPQHF.

DNA for the CDR3: TGCGCCAGCAGTGAGTTCCCGGGGAACACCGGGGAGCTGTTTTTT. It specifies CASSEFPGNTGELFF. The V and J genes are TRBV10-2 and TRBJ2-2; D is unclear. The CDR3 loop spans 15 amino acids. The V gene's germline CDR1 is WSHSY and CDR2 SAAADI. V lost 1 base and J 1 base, leaving 7 bases between the germline ends.

The sample holds many counts of this clonotype. The chain recombines TRBV3-1 with TRBJ2-2, with TRBD2 matching 11 bases. The germline gives CDR1 LGHDT, CDR2 YNNKEL (reference sequence). The CDR3 has 17 amino acids. V was clipped by 6 bases and J by 3 bases; unmatched bases: 9. The CDR3 nucleotides read TGTGCCAGCAGACCCACTAGCGGGAGTATGGACACCGGGGAGCTGTTTTTT. Protein: CASRPTSGSMDTGELFF.

Many counts were recorded for this clonotype. The rearrangement links TRBV27 to TRBJ2-3; 11 bases match TRBD1. The CDR3 has 15 amino acids. Germline CDR1 is MNHEY and CDR2 is SMNVEV (reference sequence). Germline trimming cut 5 bases from V and 8 bases from J; bases unmatched to any gene: 9. This CDR3 is CASSTRDRGTGTQYF. The CDR3 DNA sequence: TGTGCCAGCAGTACCCGGGACAGGGGGACGGGTACGCAGTATTTT.

In this sample, this clonotype turned up a few times. J is TRBJ2-5 and V is TRBV20-1; D tentatively fits TRBD1 or TRBD2 (6 bases each). CDR3 length equals 12 residues. The germline V and J ends were trimmed by 3 bases and 8 bases, with 13 bases remaining between them. Germline lookup yields CDR1 DFQATT and CDR2 SNEGSKA (reference sequence). The chain's CDR3 is CSASSEGGTQYF. CDR3 DNA sequence: TGCAGTGCTAGTTCCGAGGGGGGAACCCAGTACTTC.

Many counts were recorded for this clonotype. The rearrangement joins TRBV6-2 or TRBV6-3 to TRBJ2-1, with TRBD2 matching over 13 bases. This CDR3 comprises 17 residues. CDR1 and CDR2 (germline): MNHEY, SVGEGT. Trimming removed 4 bases from V and 6 bases from J; junction bases left unmatched: 9. The DNA for the CDR3 is TGTGCCAGCAGTTCTATACTAGCGGGGGGGCCGGGCAATGAGCAGTTCTTC. Translation: CASSSILAGGPGNEQFF.

Only a few counts were recorded for this clonotype. CDR3 loop: CASKRQLRKGAFF. The CDR3 DNA reads as TGCGCCAGCAAGAGACAGCTAAGAAAGGGCGCTTTCTTT. This sequence joins TRBV4-3 and TRBJ1-1; D perhaps matches TRBD1 (5 bases). The CDR3 consists of 13 residues. Germline CDR1 reads LGHNA; CDR2 reads YSLEER. V lost 7 bases and J lost 11, with 20 bases in between.

In its sample, this clonotype was seen many times. This sequence joins TRBV6-1 and TRBJ1-2, with 7 nucleotides matching TRBD1. Trimming at V came to 7 bases and at J to 6 bases, leaving 11 bases not matched to a gene. The CDR3 is 14 residues long. Germline lookup yields CDR1 MNHNS and CDR2 SASEGT. The CDR3 DNA reads as TGTGCCAGCACCTCGGGGGAGGGGGCGAATGGCTACACCTTC. It translates to CASTSGEGANGYTF.

This clonotype came up many times. The CDR3 sequence: CASSLTVSTEAFF. Here the CDR3 DNA reads TGTGCCAGCAGTTTGACGGTGAGCACTGAAGCTTTCTTT. The chain uses TRBV28 and TRBJ1-1; D ambiguous. The CDR3 sequence is 13 residues long. Germline lookup yields CDR1 MDHEN and CDR2 SYDVKM. V dropped 3 bases and J dropped 4 bases, with 9 bases sitting between them. Filled out from reference TRBV28 and TRBJ1-1, the complete variable domain reads DVKVTQSSRYLVKRTGEKVFLECVQDMDHENMFWYRQDPGLGLRLIYFSYDVKMKEKGDIPEGYSVSREKKERFSLILESASTNQTSMYLCASSLTVSTEAFFGQGTRLTVV.

This clonotype appeared a few times. The junction shows a germline mismatch at one end, possibly a read error. DNA of the CDR3: TGTGCCAGCAGTGACTCCGGGACCCGGGACGAAAAACTGTTTTTT. Translating it yields CASSDSGTRDEKLFF. The V gene is TRBV6-2 or TRBV6-3, the J gene TRBJ1-4, with D tentatively TRBD1 (5 bases). This CDR3 region has 15 residues. In germline, CDR1 is MNHEY, CDR2 SVGEGT.

This clonotype was picked up many times. The chain joins TRBV30 to TRBJ2-7; TRBD1 agrees at 9 bases. CDR1 is GTSNPN, CDR2 SVGIG, per germline (reference sequence). The CDR3 runs to 13 residues. V was clipped by 2 bases and J by 5 bases; unmatched bases: 4. The CDR3 spells CAWSPGQGDEQYF. In nucleotides, the CDR3 is TGTGCCTGGAGTCCGGGACAGGGAGACGAGCAGTACTTC.

Many counts were recorded for this clonotype. V is TRBV6-5 and J is TRBJ2-3, with TRBD2 identical over 8 bases. The V gene end was trimmed by 2 bases and the J gene end by 4 bases; junction bases not matched to a gene: 8. From germline, CDR1 is MNHEY and CDR2 SVGAGI. The CDR3 spans 16 residues. The CDR3 sequence is CASSYEAGGEPDTQYF. In nucleotides, the CDR3 is TGTGCCAGCAGTTACGAGGCGGGAGGAGAGCCAGATACGCAGTATTTT.

This clonotype was detected only once. Germline is not matched at one junction end, which may reflect a read error. The gene calls are TRBV20-1 and TRBJ2-7; 10 nucleotides match TRBD1. CDR3 length equals 17 residues. Germline-derived CDR1 and CDR2 are DFQATT and SNEGSKA (reference sequence). The DNA for the CDR3 is TGCAGCGCTAGAGCAAGGCTAACTAGGACAGGGGGCTACGAGCAGTACTTC. Its protein is CSARARLTRTGGYEQYF.

This chain uses TRBV5-1 with TRBJ2-2; possibly TRBD2 for D (6 bases). Between the trimmed V and J ends, which lost 6 bases and 0 bases, there was a span of 9 bases. The CDR3 runs 14 residues. CDR1 is SGHRS, CDR2 YFSETQ, per germline. CDR3 nucleotide sequence: TGCGCCAGCAAGGAGGGAGCGAACACCGGGGAGCTGTTTTTT. It yields the protein CASKEGANTGELFF.

In its sample, this clonotype was seen many times. The CDR3 spells CAWSAGQGATNTEAFF. CDR3 coding DNA: TGTGCCTGGAGCGCCGGACAGGGCGCCACGAACACTGAAGCTTTCTTT. J is TRBJ1-1 and V is TRBV30; the match to TRBD1 covers 8 bases. The V and J ends lost 3 bases and 1 base, in that order; junction bases with no gene match: 10. Germline V lookup: CDR1 GTSNPN, CDR2 SVGIG (reference sequence). The CDR3 covers 16 residues.

The table lists this clonotype with a few counts. The chain recombines TRBV4-2 with TRBJ2-1, with 8 bases matching TRBD2. This CDR3 has 16 residues. Looked up from germline, CDR1 is LGHNA and CDR2 is YNFKEQ. Germline trimming cut 0 bases from V and 8 bases from J; bases unmatched to any gene: 9. The CDR3 protein is CASSQERGLVIHEQFF. Here the CDR3 DNA reads TGTGCCAGCAGCCAAGAAAGGGGACTAGTCATCCATGAGCAGTTCTTC.

This clonotype occurred many times. The V gene is TRBV2, the J gene TRBJ1-6; 7 bases are shared with TRBD1. Looked up from germline, CDR1 is SNHLY and CDR2 is FYNNEI. Unmatched junction bases numbered 9, after V lost 7 bases and J lost 6 bases. This CDR3 spans 15 amino acids. The CDR3 spells CASNERQGINSPLHF. The CDR3, as DNA: TGTGCCAGCAATGAGCGACAGGGCATTAATTCACCCCTCCACTTT.

This clonotype was detected many times. This rearrangement joins TRBV19 to TRBJ1-4; D may be TRBD1 (5 bases). Germline V gives CDR1 LNHDA, CDR2 SQIVND (reference sequence). This CDR3 is 16 amino acids long. V was trimmed by 3 bases and J by 0 bases, leaving 11 bases between them. The CDR3 spells CASSMSGTATNEKLFF. In DNA form, the CDR3 reads TGTGCCAGTAGTATGTCAGGGACTGCAACTAATGAAAAACTGTTTTTT.

This clonotype was observed a handful of times. The V gene is TRBV29-1, the J gene TRBJ1-1; D gene unclear. Germline V lookup: CDR1 SQVTM, CDR2 ANQGSEA. The CDR3 has 13 residues. The V end was cut by 7 bases, the J end by 2 bases, with 14 bases between. Here the CDR3 DNA reads TGCAGCGGGATAGAAAGGGATAACACTGAAGCTTTCTTT. This sequence encodes CSGIERDNTEAFF.

This clonotype was observed a few times. The chain employs TRBV6-2 or TRBV6-3 and TRBJ2-7; D may match TRBD1 or TRBD2 (5 bases each). The V gene lost 10 bases and the J gene lost 4 bases, with 17 bases spanning the gap. The V gene's germline CDR1 is MNHEY and CDR2 SVGEGT. The length of the CDR3 is 13 residues. The CDR3 is CATNPGLAYEQYF. The CDR3 region has the DNA TGTGCCACCAACCCGGGGCTAGCTTACGAGCAGTACTTC.